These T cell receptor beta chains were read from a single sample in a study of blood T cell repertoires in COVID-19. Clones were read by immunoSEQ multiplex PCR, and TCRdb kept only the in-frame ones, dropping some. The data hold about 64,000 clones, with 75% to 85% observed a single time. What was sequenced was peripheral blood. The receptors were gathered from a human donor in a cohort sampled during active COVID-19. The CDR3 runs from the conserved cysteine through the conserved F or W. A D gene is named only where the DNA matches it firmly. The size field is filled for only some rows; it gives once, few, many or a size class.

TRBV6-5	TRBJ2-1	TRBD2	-	TGTGCCAGCAGTTCCGCCACTAGCGGGGGGATCAATGAGCAGTTCTTC	CASSSATSGGINEQFF
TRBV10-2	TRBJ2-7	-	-	TGCGCCAGCAGTGGGCCGGAGTCCTACGAGCAGTACTTC	CASSGPESYEQYF
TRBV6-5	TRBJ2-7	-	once	TGTGCCAGCAGCTGGACTGTTGCCTACGAGCAGTACTTC	CASSWTVAYEQYF
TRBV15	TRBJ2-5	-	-	TGTGCCACCAGCCGAAATCCAGGGCAGGGGACCCAGTACTTC	CATSRNPGQGTQYF
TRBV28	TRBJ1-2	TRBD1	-	TGTGCCAGCAGTTTAGGACAGGGGGCTTATGGCTACACCTTC	CASSLGQGAYGYTF
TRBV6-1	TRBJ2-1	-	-	TGTGCCAGCAGTGAATCAGGGCGAGGTGAGGAGCAGTTCTTC	CASSESGRGEEQFF
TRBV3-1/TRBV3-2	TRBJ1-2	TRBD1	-	TGTGCCAGCAGAACAGGGGGAAAGGGCTACACCTTC	CASRTGGKGYTF
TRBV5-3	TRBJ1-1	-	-	TGTGCCAGAAGCTTGGGACAGAACACTGAAGCTTTCTTT	CARSLGQNTEAFF
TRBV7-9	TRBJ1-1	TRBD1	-	TGTGCCAGCATGCAATTTACAGGGGCTTGGAACACTGAAGCTTTCTTT	CASMQFTGAWNTEAFF
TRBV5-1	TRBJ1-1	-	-	TGCGCCAGCGTACGGACTCCCCAGGGGCAGGATTCTGAAGCTTTCTTT	CASVRTPQGQDSEAFF
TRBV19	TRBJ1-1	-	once	TGTGCCAGTAGGGTTGGGCGCGTGATGAACACTGAAGCTTTCTTT	CASRVGRVMNTEAFF
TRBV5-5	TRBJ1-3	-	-	TGTGCCAGCAGCCGTTCGACAGGCTCTGGAAACACCATATATTTT	CASSRSTGSGNTIYF
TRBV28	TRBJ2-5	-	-	TGTGCCAGCAGTTTCGCGGAGACCCAGTACTTC	CASSFAETQYF
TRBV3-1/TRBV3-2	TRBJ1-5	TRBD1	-	TGTGCCAGCAGCCAAGTAGGGGGCGGGCAGCCCCAGCATTTT	CASSQVGGGQPQHF
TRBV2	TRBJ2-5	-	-	TGTGCCAGCAGTGAGATGGCGGGGACCCAGTACTTC	CASSEMAGTQYF
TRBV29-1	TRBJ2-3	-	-	TGCAGCTATGGGGGGAATACAGATACGCAGTATTTT	CSYGGNTDTQYF
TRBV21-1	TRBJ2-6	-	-	TGTGCCAGCAGCAAATCCGTTCTTTGCTCCTACAGTGGGGCCAACGTCCTGACTTTC	CASSKSVLCSYSGANVLTF
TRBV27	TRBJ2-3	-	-	TGTGCCAGCAGTTTGGGAGTAAGCACAGATACGCAGTATTTT	CASSLGVSTDTQYF
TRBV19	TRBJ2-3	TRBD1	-	TGTGCCAGTAGTCCGGGACAGCCGAACACAGATACGCAGTATTTT	CASSPGQPNTDTQYF
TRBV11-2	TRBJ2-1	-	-	TGTGCCAGCAGCGTCGCGGTCTCCAATGAGCAGTTCTTC	CASSVAVSNEQFF
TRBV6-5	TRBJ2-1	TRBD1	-	TGTGCCAGCAGAAGTGGGACAGGCTACAATGAGCAGTTCTTC	CASRSGTGYNEQFF
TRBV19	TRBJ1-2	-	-	TGTGCCAGTAGTAGGGCCCGTAACTATGGCTACACCTTC	CASSRARNYGYTF
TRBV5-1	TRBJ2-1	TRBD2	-	TGCGCCAGCCGACTAGCGGATGAGCAGTTCTTC	CASRLADEQFF
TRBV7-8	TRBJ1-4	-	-	TGTGCCAGCAGCTTCCTCATCTGGAGTGAAAAACTGTTTTTT	CASSFLIWSEKLFF
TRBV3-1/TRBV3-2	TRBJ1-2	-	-	TGTGCCAGCAGCCAAGTTTTATTAGCAGGGAAACATGGCTACACCTTC	CASSQVLLAGKHGYTF
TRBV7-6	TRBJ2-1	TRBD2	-	TGTGCCAGCGGCTGGACTAGCGGGGGGGCAAGTGAGCAGTTCTTC	CASGWTSGGASEQFF
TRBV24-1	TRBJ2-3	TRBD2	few	TGTGCCACCAGTGACCCTGCGGGGGCAGATACGCAGTATTTT	CATSDPAGADTQYF
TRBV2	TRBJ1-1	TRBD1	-	TGTGCCAGCGGGGGGACAGGGAACACTGAAGCTTTCTTT	CASGGTGNTEAFF
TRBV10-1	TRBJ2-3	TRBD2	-	TGCGCCAGCAGTGAGGTAGCGGGGGACAGAGATACGCAGTATTTT	CASSEVAGDRDTQYF
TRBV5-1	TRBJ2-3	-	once	TGCGCCAGCAGCCGCCGGCCGCGGGGAGAAACAGATACGCAGTATTTT	CASSRRPRGETDTQYF
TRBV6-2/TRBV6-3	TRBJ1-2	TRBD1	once	TGTGCCAGCAGTGGACAGGGCGCTAACTATGGCTACACCTTC	CASSGQGANYGYTF
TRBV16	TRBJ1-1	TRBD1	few	TGTGCCAGCAGCCAATCGGGACAGGTCCTAATGAACACTGAAGCTTTCTTT	CASSQSGQVLMNTEAFF
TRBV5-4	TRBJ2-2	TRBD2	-	TGTGCCAGCAGCCAAGCCAGCGGGGGGGCCGGGGAGCTGTTTTTT	CASSQASGGAGELFF
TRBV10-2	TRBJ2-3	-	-	TGCGCCAGCAGGGGCTCCCGACCCACAGATACGCAGTATTTT	CASRGSRPTDTQYF
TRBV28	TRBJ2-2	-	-	TGTGCCAGCAGTATTCCGTCGGTCGCGAACACCGGGGAGCTGTTTTTT	CASSIPSVANTGELFF
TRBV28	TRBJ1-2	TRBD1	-	TGTGCCAGCAGTACCTCCGCGACAGGGAGAAATGGCTACACCTTC	CASSTSATGRNGYTF